This record looks at one T cell receptor (beta chain) sequence and its context. V was shortened by 10 bases and J by 5 bases, with 11 bases between the two germline ends. CDR1 is LNHDA, CDR2 SQIVND, per germline (reference sequence). CDR3 size: 11 residues. TCRdb's copy holds only in-frame clones and misses some; the assay was immunoSEQ multiplex PCR. This table has 60,000 to 90,000 clones, 97% appearing once. This sample is part of a study of technical replicates of blood from several donors. The clonotype was recovered from a human donor in good health. This rearrangement joins TRBV19 to TRBJ1-1, with D hard to call. Material for sequencing was T cells isolated from PBMCs. Here the CDR3 reads CATRLRTEAFF. The CDR3 DNA follows: TGTGCCACGCGCTTAAGAACTGAAGCTTTCTTT.